Listed below are T cell receptor beta chains from one sample, sequenced in a study of T cell responses to AZD1222 COVID-19 vaccine. Sequencing was performed with immunoSEQ multiplex PCR; in TCRdb, only in-frame clones are kept and a portion is missing. The top ten hold roughly 8% of the sample, which has about 81,000 clones, around 93% seen once. The sequencing here drew on peripheral blood, taken 28 days after the second AZD1222 dose. Source of these receptors: an adult who received the AZD1222 COVID-19 vaccine. Each CDR3 is given with its conserved first and last residue. D genes are given only for firm matches.

v_call,j_call,d_call,cdr3_aa,cdr3_nt
TRBV19,TRBJ1-2,TRBD1,CASSPHTTPRGGQGRGYTF,TGTGCCAGTAGCCCCCACACTACCCCACGGGGGGGACAGGGGCGCGGCTACACCTTC
TRBV18,TRBJ2-7,-,CASSPRREQYEQYF,TGTGCCAGCTCACCAAGGAGGGAACAATACGAGCAGTACTTC
TRBV7-6,TRBJ1-5,-,CASSLGGPGIQSNQPQHF,TGTGCCAGCAGCTTAGGGGGGCCAGGGATTCAAAGCAATCAGCCCCAGCATTTT
TRBV30,TRBJ1-2,TRBD1,CAWSGGRGQDYGYTF,TGTGCCTGGAGTGGAGGGAGGGGGCAGGACTATGGCTACACCTTC
TRBV13,TRBJ2-1,-,CASSANNEQFF,TGTGCCAGCAGCGCGAACAATGAGCAGTTCTTC
TRBV3-1/TRBV3-2,TRBJ2-7,-,CASSQTQGHRSYEQYF,TGTGCCAGCAGCCAAACCCAGGGACACCGCTCCTACGAGCAGTACTTC
TRBV5-1,TRBJ2-1,-,CASSLGGAVSYNEQFF,TGCGCCAGCAGCTTGGGTGGTGCGGTCTCCTACAATGAGCAGTTCTTC
TRBV5-1,TRBJ2-4,-,CASSLDLTGAAKNIQYF,TGCGCCAGCAGCTTGGACCTTACGGGGGCGGCCAAAAACATTCAGTACTTC
TRBV10-1,TRBJ1-1,TRBD1,CASSKDRVFTEAFF,TGCGCCAGCAGTAAGGACAGGGTCTTCACTGAAGCTTTCTTT
TRBV19,TRBJ1-2,TRBD1,CASKTGTGGDVRGYTF,TGTGCCAGTAAAACGGGGACAGGGGGTGATGTACGTGGCTACACCTTC
TRBV7-8,TRBJ2-3,TRBD1,CASSLEGQGFNTQYF,TGTGCCAGCAGCTTAGAAGGACAGGGATTTAATACGCAGTATTTT
TRBV30,TRBJ1-2,-,CAWSVARGNYGYTF,TGTGCCTGGAGTGTAGCCCGGGGTAACTATGGCTACACCTTC
TRBV11-2,TRBJ1-6,-,CASSLGAGFNSPLHF,TGTGCCAGCAGCTTAGGAGCAGGTTTTAATTCACCCCTCCACTTT
TRBV5-4,TRBJ1-5,TRBD1,CASSLGPRTGTNQPQHF,TGTGCCAGCAGCTTGGGACCCAGGACAGGGACCAATCAGCCCCAGCATTTT
TRBV6-5,TRBJ2-7,TRBD2,CASSTTSEVEQYF,TGTGCCAGCAGTACAACTAGCGAGGTGGAGCAGTACTTC
TRBV28,TRBJ1-2,-,CASSPPGPQGYGYTF,TGTGCCAGCAGTCCACCGGGACCTCAAGGGTATGGCTACACCTTC
TRBV19,TRBJ1-6,-,CASSIYAPSSYNSPLHF,TGTGCCAGTAGTATTTACGCCCCGAGCTCCTATAATTCACCCCTCCACTTT
TRBV12-3/TRBV12-4,TRBJ2-1,-,CASSSTISEQFF,TGTGCCAGCAGTTCAACTATTAGTGAGCAGTTCTTC